The present TCR beta chain was sequenced within a study of blood T cell repertoires in COVID-19. The wider study: Sample material is recorded as cDNA or gDNA derived from T cells, B-cell-depleted T cells, or PBMCs.

Source study methods: By means of reference gene primer amplification, nucleated cell counts were estimated. Only in-frame clones appear in the TCRdb table, and some are missing; sequencing was by immunoSEQ multiplex PCR. V and J calls and clone size are those listed in that table; D and trimming were worked out from the DNA. The repertoire holds tens of thousands of clones, with roughly 84% as singletons. The CDR3 covers 14 residues. The V gene end was trimmed by 7 bases and the J gene end by 1 base; junction bases not matched to a gene: 3. Germline lookup yields CDR1 SQVTM and CDR2 ANQGSEA. V and J are TRBV29-1 and TRBJ2-5, with 13 nucleotides matching TRBD2. The TCR sequence derives from a man between 50 and 59 years old with acute or convalescent COVID-19. The material sequenced was peripheral blood. CDR3 loop: CSGTSGGGQETQYF. The CDR3, as DNA: TGCAGCGGAACTAGCGGGGGGGGCCAAGAGACCCAGTACTTC.